Shown below are 10 T cell receptor beta chains from a single sample sequenced in a study of T cell responses to AZD1222 COVID-19 vaccine. Produced via immunoSEQ multiplex PCR; TCRdb's table is partial and in-frame only. The data contain roughly 79,000 clones, 70% to 80% of them seen just once; the ten biggest clones take up about 21%. The material sequenced was peripheral blood, taken on day 0 of AZD1222 vaccination. The receptors originated from an adult in good health.

This clone was found many times. Here the CDR3 DNA reads TGTGCCAGCAGTGAGCAGGGAAATAACTATGGCTACACCTTC. It encodes CASSEQGNNYGYTF. The chain carries TRBV2 and TRBJ1-2; possible D gene TRBD1, 5 bases. The CDR3 extends over 14 amino acids. Germline V gives CDR1 SNHLY, CDR2 FYNNEI. V lost 3 bases, J lost 1 base, and 9 bases lay in between.

This chain links TRBV28 with TRBJ2-3; TRBD2 is a possible D gene (6 bases). V was shortened by 4 bases and J by 2 bases, with 13 bases between the two germline ends. Germline CDR1 reads MDHEN; CDR2 reads SYDVKM. This CDR3 region has 15 residues. The CDR3 coding sequence is TGTGCCAGCAGTTCGGGTGGGGGGATCACAGATACGCAGTATTTT. This gives the protein CASSSGGGITDTQYF.

The rearrangement joins TRBV5-6 to TRBJ1-1; no reliable D call. This CDR3 contains 14 residues. V was clipped by 2 bases and J by 0 bases, with 8 bases between them. From germline, CDR1 is SGHDT and CDR2 YYEEEE. CDR3 region: CASSFLIMNTEAFF. CDR3 nucleotides: TGTGCCAGCAGCTTTCTAATTATGAACACTGAAGCTTTCTTT.

The J gene is TRBJ2-1, the V gene TRBV2; 7 bases agree with TRBD1. CDR3 length: 15 residues. V dropped 5 bases and J dropped 5; count of bases not matched to a gene: 9. CDR1 and CDR2 from the germline V gene are SNHLY and FYNNEI. The CDR3 bases are TGTGCCAGCAGTTTTGGGTGGGGACAGAACAATGAGCAGTTCTTC. Translation: CASSFGWGQNNEQFF.

This sequence joins TRBV7-9 and TRBJ2-1, with 11 bases aligning to TRBD2. V shed 6 bases, J shed 1 base, and the junction held 2 bases outside the gene matches. The V gene's germline CDR1 is SEHNR and CDR2 FQNEAQ (reference sequence). The CDR3 is made up of 15 amino acids. In DNA form, the CDR3 reads TGTGCCAGCAGAGGACTAGCGGGTTCCTACAATGAGCAGTTCTTC. Protein product: CASRGLAGSYNEQFF.

This clone was counted a few times. The rearrangement links TRBV7-8 to TRBJ1-1; D might be TRBD1 (6 bases). Germline V gene sequence: CDR1 SGHVS, CDR2 FQNEAQ. The CDR3 totals 14 residues. Trimming left V 6 bases short and J 4 bases short, with 15 bases between. The CDR3 DNA follows: TGTGCCAGCAGTCCCAACAGGGAGGGCACTGAAGCTTTCTTT. Amino acids: CASSPNREGTEAFF. Together with reference TRBV7-8 and TRBJ1-1, the CDR3 gives the full variable domain: GAGVSQSPRYKVAKRGQDVALRCDPISGHVSLFWYQQALGQGPEFLTYFQNEAQLDKSGLPSDRFFAERPEGSVSTLKIQRTQQEDSAVYLCASSPNREGTEAFFGQGTRLTVV.

This clone occurred once. The gene calls are TRBV18 and TRBJ2-7; D may correspond to TRBD1 or TRBD2 (5 bases each). Germline loops: CDR1 KGHSH, CDR2 LQKENI. V dropped 2 bases and J dropped 7 bases, with 15 bases sitting between them. This CDR3 is 14 amino acids long. CDR3 sequence reads: CASSPGTGKGEQYF. Written as DNA, the CDR3 is TGTGCCAGCTCACCAGGGACGGGGAAGGGAGAGCAGTACTTC.

V gene TRBV5-1 combines with J gene TRBJ2-1; TRBD2 aligns across 9 bases. Losses at the gene ends were 2 bases for V and 5 bases for J; bases not matched to a gene: 2. Germline loops: CDR1 SGHRS, CDR2 YFSETQ. There are 14 residues in the CDR3. The CDR3 sequence is CASSLAGGHNEQFF. The CDR3 bases are TGCGCCAGCAGCTTAGCGGGAGGCCACAATGAGCAGTTCTTC.

The rearrangement joins TRBV30 to TRBJ1-6; D is ambiguous. Germline V gene lookup returns CDR1 GTSNPN and CDR2 SVGIG (reference sequence). The ends were cut back, 0 bases at V and 7 bases at J, with 1 base in the middle. The CDR3 has 11 residues. The DNA of the CDR3 is TGTGCCTGGAGTGTCAATTCACCCCTCCACTTT. This encodes CAWSVNSPLHF.

J is TRBJ2-3 and V is TRBV5-8; D uncertain. V lost 0 bases and J 7 bases, leaving 6 bases between the germline ends. CDR1 and CDR2 (germline): SGHTS, YDEGEE. The CDR3 covers 12 residues. In nucleotides, the CDR3 is TGTGCCAGCAGCTTGGAACACCATACGCAGTATTTT. Residues: CASSLEHHTQYF. The entire variable domain, with the rest obtained from reference TRBV5-8 and TRBJ2-3, is as follows: EAGVTQSPTHLIKTRGQQATLRCSPISGHTSVYWYQQALGLGLQFLLWYDEGEERNRGNFPPRFSGRQFPNYSSELNVNALELEDSALYLCASSLEHHTQYFGPGTRLTVL.